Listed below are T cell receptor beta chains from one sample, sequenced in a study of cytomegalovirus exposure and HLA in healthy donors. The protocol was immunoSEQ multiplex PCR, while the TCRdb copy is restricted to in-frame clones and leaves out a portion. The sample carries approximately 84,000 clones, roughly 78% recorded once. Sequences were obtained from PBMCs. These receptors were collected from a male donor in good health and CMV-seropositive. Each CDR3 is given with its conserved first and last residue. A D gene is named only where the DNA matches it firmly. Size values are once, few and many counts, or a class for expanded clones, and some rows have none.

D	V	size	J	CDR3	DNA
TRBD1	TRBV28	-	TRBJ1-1	CAALSPRGLLNTEAFF	TGTGCCGCCCTCTCCCCCAGGGGGCTCTTGAACACTGAAGCTTTCTTT
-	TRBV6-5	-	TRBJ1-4	CASSYGRLEKLFF	TGTGCCAGCAGTTACGGGAGATTGGAAAAACTGTTTTTT
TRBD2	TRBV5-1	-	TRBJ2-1	CASSSWTRPNEQFF	TGCGCCAGCAGCTCTTGGACTAGACCCAATGAGCAGTTCTTC
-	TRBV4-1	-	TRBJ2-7	CASSPKRDAGGSYEQYF	TGCGCCAGCAGCCCAAAGAGGGATGCGGGCGGGTCCTACGAGCAGTACTTC
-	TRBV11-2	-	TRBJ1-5	CASSLGYTGQPQHF	TGTGCCAGCAGCTTGGGTTACACGGGACAGCCCCAGCATTTT
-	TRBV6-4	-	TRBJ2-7	CASSQEGGYEQYF	TGTGCCAGCAGTCAGGAGGGCGGCTACGAGCAGTACTTC
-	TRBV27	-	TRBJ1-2	CASSSTGHYGYTF	TGTGCCAGCAGTTCCACAGGGCACTATGGCTACACCTTC
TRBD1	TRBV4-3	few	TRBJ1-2	CASSHDYRGNGYTF	TGCGCCAGCAGCCACGATTACAGGGGGAATGGCTACACCTTC
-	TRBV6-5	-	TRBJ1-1	CASSSTGNTEAFF	TGTGCCAGCAGTTCGACGGGTAACACTGAAGCTTTCTTT
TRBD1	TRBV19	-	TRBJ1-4	CASSLGTGGKLFF	TGTGCCAGTAGTCTGGGGACAGGGGGAAAACTGTTTTTT
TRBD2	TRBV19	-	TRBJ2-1	CASSRTSGQSYNEQFF	TGTGCCAGTAGTCGGACTAGCGGGCAATCCTACAATGAGCAGTTCTTC
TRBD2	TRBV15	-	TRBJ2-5	CATSRDLGEGETQYF	TGTGCCACCAGCAGAGATTTGGGGGAGGGAGAGACCCAGTACTTC
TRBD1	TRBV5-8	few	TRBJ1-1	CASSLDRTGAGTEAFF	TGTGCCAGCAGCTTGGACAGGACAGGGGCTGGGACTGAAGCTTTCTTT
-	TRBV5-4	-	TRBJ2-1	CASSPSGSNEQFF	TGTGCCAGCAGCCCCTCGGGGTCTAATGAGCAGTTCTTC
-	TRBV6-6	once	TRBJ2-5	CASRPGLQETQYF	TGTGCCAGCAGGCCGGGACTCCAAGAGACCCAGTACTTC
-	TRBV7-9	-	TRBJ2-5	CASSLLDKRETQYF	TGTGCCAGCAGCTTACTTGACAAACGAGAGACCCAGTACTTC
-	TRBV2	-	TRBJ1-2	CASSGEAGGSNYGYTF	TGTGCCAGCAGTGGGGAAGCAGGCGGGTCTAACTATGGCTACACCTTC
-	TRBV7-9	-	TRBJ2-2	CASSFPQVQGTGELFF	TGTGCCAGCAGCTTTCCCCAGGTTCAGGGGACCGGGGAGCTGTTTTTT
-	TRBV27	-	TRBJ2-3	CASSLLSGSTDTQYF	TGTGCCAGCAGTTTACTAAGCGGGAGCACAGATACGCAGTATTTT
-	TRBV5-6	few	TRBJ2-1	CASSLGPANEQFF	TGTGCCAGCAGCTTGGGGCCTGCCAATGAGCAGTTCTTC
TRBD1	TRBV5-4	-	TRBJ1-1	CASSLGDRDGTEAFF	TGTGCCAGCAGCTTGGGGGACAGGGACGGCACTGAAGCTTTCTTT
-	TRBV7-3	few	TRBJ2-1	CASSRLVGPNNEQFF	TGTGCCAGCAGCAGACTAGTGGGGCCAAACAATGAGCAGTTCTTC
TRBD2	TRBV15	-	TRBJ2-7	CATSRDSGGSEQYF	TGTGCCACCAGCAGAGATTCGGGCGGGAGCGAGCAGTACTTC
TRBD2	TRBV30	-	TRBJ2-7	CAWSGGAYEQYF	TGTGCCTGGAGCGGGGGGGCCTACGAGCAGTACTTC
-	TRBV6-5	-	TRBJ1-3	CASSYSRPSSGNTIYF	TGTGCCAGCAGTTACTCGAGGCCCTCCTCTGGAAACACCATATATTTT
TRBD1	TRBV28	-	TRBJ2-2	CASRKRLTGWTGELFF	TGTGCCAGCAGAAAAAGACTGACAGGGTGGACCGGGGAGCTGTTTTTT
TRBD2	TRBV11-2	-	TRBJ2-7	CASSRGLAVNTYEQYF	TGTGCCAGCAGCCGCGGACTAGCGGTAAACACCTACGAGCAGTACTTC
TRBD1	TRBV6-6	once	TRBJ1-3	CASSTGDRNGNTIYF	TGTGCCAGCAGTACCGGGGACAGGAATGGAAACACCATATATTTT
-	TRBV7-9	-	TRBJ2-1	CASSLVVNEQFF	TGTGCCAGCAGCTTAGTCGTAAATGAGCAGTTCTTC
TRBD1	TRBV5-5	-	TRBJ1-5	CASSLSIGQGGNQPQHF	TGTGCCAGCAGCTTGTCTATCGGACAGGGTGGCAATCAGCCCCAGCATTTT
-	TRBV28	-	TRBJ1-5	CASISGRSQGSNQPQHF	TGTGCCAGCATCTCGGGTCGTTCGCAGGGAAGCAATCAGCCCCAGCATTTT